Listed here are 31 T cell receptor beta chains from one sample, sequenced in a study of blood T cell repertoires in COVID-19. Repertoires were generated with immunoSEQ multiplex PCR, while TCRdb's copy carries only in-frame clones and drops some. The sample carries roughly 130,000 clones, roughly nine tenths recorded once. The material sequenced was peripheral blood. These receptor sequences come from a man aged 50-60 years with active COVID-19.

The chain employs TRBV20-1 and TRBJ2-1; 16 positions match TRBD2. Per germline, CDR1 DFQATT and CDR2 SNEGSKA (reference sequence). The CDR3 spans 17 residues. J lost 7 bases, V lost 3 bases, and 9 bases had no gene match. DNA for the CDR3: TGCAGTGCTAGTGGGGGACTAGCGGGAGGGCCATGGAATGAGCAGTTCTTC. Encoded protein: CSASGGLAGGPWNEQFF.

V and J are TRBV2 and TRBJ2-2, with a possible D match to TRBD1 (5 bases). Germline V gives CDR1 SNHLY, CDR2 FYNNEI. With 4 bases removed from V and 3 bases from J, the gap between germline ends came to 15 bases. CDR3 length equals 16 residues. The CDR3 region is CASSVKTGHYTGELFF. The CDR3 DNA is TGTGCCAGCAGTGTTAAAACAGGCCACTACACCGGGGAGCTGTTTTTT. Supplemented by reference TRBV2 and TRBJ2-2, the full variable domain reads EPEVTQTPSHQVTQMGQEVILRCVPISNHLYFYWYRQILGQKVEFLVSFYNNEISEKSEIFDDQFSVERPDGSNFTLKIRSTKLEDSAMYFCASSVKTGHYTGELFFGEGSRLTVL.

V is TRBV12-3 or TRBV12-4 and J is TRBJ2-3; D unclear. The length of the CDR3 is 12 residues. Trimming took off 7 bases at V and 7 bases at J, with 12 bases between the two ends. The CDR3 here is CASTPSVHTQYF. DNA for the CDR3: TGTGCCAGCACCCCCTCGGTACATACGCAGTATTTT.

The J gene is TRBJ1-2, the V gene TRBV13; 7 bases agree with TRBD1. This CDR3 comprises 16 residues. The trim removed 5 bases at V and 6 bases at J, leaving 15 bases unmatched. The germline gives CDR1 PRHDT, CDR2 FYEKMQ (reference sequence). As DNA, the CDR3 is TGTGCCAGCAGCCTCGGGGGCAGACGGGACAGAGATGGCTACACCTTC. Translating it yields CASSLGGRRDRDGYTF.

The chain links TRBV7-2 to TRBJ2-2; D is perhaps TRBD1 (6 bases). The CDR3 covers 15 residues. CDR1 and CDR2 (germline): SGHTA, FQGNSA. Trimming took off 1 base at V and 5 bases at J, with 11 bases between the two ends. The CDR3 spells CASSLGHRATGELFF. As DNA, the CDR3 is TGTGCCAGCAGCTTAGGTCACAGGGCAACCGGGGAGCTGTTTTTT.

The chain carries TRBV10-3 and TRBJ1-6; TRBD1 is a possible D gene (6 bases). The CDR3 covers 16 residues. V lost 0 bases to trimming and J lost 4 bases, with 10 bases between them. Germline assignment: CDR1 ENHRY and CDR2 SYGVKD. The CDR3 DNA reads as TGTGCCATCAGTGAGTCTTTAGGACAGTATAATTCACCCCTCCACTTT. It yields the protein CAISESLGQYNSPLHF.

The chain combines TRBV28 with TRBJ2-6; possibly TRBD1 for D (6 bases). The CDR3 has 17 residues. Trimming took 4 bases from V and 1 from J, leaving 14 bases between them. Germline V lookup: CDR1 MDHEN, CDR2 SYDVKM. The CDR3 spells CASSSQGGKSGANVLTF. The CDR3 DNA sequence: TGTGCCAGCAGTTCCCAAGGGGGAAAATCTGGGGCCAACGTCCTGACTTTC.

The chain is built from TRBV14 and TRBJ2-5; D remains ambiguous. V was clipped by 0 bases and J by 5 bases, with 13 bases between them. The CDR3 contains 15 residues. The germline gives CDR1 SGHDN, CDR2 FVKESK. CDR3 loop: CASSQDEARRETQYF. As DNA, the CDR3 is TGTGCCAGCAGCCAAGATGAGGCACGTCGGGAGACCCAGTACTTC.

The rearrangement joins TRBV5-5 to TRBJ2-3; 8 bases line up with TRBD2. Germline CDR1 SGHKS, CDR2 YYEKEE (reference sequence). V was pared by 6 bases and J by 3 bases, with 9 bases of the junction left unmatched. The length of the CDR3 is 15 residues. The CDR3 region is CASILGLARTDTQYF. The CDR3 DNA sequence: TGTGCCAGCATCCTCGGACTAGCAAGGACAGATACGCAGTATTTT.

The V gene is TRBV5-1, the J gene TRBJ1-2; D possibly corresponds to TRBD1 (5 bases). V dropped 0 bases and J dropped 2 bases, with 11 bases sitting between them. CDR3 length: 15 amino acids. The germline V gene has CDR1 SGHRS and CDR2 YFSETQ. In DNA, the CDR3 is TGCGCCAGCAGCTTGGCGGGCAGGGTCAACTATGGCTACACCTTC. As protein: CASSLAGRVNYGYTF.

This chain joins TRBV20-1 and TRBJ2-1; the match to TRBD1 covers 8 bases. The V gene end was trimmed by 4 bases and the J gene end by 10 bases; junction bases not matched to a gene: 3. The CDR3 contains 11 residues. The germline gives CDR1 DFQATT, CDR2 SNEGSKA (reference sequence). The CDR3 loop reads CSATSGGEQFF. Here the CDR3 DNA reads TGCAGTGCTACCTCAGGGGGCGAGCAGTTCTTC.

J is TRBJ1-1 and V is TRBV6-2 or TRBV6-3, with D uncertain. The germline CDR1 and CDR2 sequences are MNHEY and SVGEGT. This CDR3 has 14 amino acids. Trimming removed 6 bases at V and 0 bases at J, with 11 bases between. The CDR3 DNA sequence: TGTGCCAGCAGCTCCCTACGCCTGAACACTGAAGCTTTCTTT. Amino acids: CASSSLRLNTEAFF.

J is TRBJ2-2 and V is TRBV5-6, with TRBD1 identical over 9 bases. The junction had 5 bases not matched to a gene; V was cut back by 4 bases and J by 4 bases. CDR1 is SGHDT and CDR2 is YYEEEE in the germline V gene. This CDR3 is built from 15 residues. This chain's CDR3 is CASSPRDRVTGELFF. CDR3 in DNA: TGTGCCAGCAGCCCCCGGGACAGGGTCACCGGGGAGCTGTTTTTT.

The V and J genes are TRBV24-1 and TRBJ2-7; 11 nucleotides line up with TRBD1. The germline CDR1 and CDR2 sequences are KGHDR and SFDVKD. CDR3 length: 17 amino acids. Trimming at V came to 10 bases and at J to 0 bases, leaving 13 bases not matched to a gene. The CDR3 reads CATRQRTGGPSSYEQYF. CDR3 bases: TGTGCCACTCGTCAGAGGACAGGGGGCCCTAGCTCCTACGAGCAGTACTTC.

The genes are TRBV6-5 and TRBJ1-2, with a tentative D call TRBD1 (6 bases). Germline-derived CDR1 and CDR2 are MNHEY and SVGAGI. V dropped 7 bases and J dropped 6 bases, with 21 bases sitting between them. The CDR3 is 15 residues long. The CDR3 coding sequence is TGTGCCAGCAATAAAGACAGGAGCAATATCAATGGCTACACCTTC. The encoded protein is CASNKDRSNINGYTF.

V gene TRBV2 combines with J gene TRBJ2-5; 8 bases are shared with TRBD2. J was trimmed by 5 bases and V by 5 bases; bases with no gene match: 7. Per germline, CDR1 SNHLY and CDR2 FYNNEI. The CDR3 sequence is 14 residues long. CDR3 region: CASSTGLAGETQYF. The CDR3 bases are TGTGCCAGCAGTACCGGACTAGCTGGTGAGACCCAGTACTTC. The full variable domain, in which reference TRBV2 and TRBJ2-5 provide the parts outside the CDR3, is EPEVTQTPSHQVTQMGQEVILRCVPISNHLYFYWYRQILGQKVEFLVSFYNNEISEKSEIFDDQFSVERPDGSNFTLKIRSTKLEDSAMYFCASSTGLAGETQYFGPGTRLLVL.

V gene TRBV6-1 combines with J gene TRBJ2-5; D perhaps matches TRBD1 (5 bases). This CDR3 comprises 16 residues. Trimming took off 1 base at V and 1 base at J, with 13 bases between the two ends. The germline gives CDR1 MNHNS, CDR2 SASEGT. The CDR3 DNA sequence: TGTGCCAGCAGTGAAGGTTGGGGCTCACTCCAAGAGACCCAGTACTTC. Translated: CASSEGWGSLQETQYF.

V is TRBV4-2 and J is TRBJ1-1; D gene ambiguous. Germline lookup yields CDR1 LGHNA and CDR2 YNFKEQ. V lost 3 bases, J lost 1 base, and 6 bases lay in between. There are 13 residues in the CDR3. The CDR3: CASSQIRNTEAFF. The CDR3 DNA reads TGTGCCAGCAGCCAGATCAGGAACACTGAAGCTTTCTTT.

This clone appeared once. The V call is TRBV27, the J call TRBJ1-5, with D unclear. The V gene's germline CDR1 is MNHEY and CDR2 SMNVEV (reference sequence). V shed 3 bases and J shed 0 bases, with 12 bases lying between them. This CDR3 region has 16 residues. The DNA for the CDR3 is TGTGCCAGCAGTTTCTCCCCGGTATATAGCAATCAGCCCCAGCATTTT. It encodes CASSFSPVYSNQPQHF.

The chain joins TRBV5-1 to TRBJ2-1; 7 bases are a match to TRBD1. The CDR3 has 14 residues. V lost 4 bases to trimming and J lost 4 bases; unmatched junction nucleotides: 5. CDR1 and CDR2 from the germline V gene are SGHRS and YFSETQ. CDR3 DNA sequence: TGCGCCAGCAGCCCCACAGGGGTATACAATGAGCAGTTCTTC. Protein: CASSPTGVYNEQFF. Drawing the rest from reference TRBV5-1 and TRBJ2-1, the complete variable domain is KAGVTQTPRYLIKTRGQQVTLSCSPISGHRSVSWYQQTPGQGLQFLFEYFSETQRNKGNFPGRFSGRQFSNSRSEMNVSTLELGDSALYLCASSPTGVYNEQFFGPGTRLTVL.

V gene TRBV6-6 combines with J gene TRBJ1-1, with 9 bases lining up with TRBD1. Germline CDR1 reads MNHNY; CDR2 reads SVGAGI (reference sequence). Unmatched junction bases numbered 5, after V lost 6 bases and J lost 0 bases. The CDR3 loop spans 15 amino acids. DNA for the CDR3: TGTGCCAGCAGGGCACAGGGGGCGATGAACACTGAAGCTTTCTTT. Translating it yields CASRAQGAMNTEAFF.

CDR3 bases: TGTGCCAGCAGCCAGCGGACTAGCGGCAGCTGGGGAGAGACCCAGTACTTC. It translates to CASSQRTSGSWGETQYF. V usage is TRBV16 and J usage is TRBJ2-5; TRBD2 matches at 10 bases. Germline CDR1 KGHSY, CDR2 FQNENV. The CDR3 has 17 amino acids. V gave up 3 bases and J gave up 4 bases; unmatched junction bases: 11. Full variable domain (outside the CDR3, taken from reference TRBV16 and TRBJ2-5): GEEVAQTPKHLVRGEGQKAKLYCAPIKGHSYVFWYQQVLKNEFKFLISFQNENVFDETGMPKERFSAKCLPNSPCSLEIQATKLEDSAVYFCASSQRTSGSWGETQYFGPGTRLLVL.

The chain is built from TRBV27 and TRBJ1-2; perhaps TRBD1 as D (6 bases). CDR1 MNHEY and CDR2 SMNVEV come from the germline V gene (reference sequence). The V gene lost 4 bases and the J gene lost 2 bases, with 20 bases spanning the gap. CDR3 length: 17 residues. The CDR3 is CASSYTPGGAPNYGYTF. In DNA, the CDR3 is TGTGCCAGCAGTTACACCCCTGGGGGGGCTCCCAACTATGGCTACACCTTC.

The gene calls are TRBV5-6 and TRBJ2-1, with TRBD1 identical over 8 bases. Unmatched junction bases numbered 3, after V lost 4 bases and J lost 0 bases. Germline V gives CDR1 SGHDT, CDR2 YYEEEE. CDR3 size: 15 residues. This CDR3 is CASSPGQGSYNEQFF. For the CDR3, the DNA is TGTGCCAGCAGCCCAGGACAGGGCTCCTACAATGAGCAGTTCTTC.

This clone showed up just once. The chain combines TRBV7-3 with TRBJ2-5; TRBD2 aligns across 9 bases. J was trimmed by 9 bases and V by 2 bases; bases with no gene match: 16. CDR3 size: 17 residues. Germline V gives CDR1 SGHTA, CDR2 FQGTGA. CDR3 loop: CASSLGGTSRVPGAQYF. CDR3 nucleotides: TGTGCCAGCAGCTTAGGGGGGACTAGCCGCGTTCCAGGGGCCCAGTACTTC.

The CDR3 DNA reads TGCGCCAGCAGCCCCTCCGGGACAGGCTCCGAGACCCAGTACTTC. Its translation: CASSPSGTGSETQYF. The chain has TRBV5-1 and TRBJ2-5; 8 bases line up with TRBD1. V shed 4 bases, J shed 5 bases, and the junction held 10 bases outside the gene matches. The CDR3 length is 15 residues. The germline CDR1 and CDR2 sequences are SGHRS and YFSETQ.

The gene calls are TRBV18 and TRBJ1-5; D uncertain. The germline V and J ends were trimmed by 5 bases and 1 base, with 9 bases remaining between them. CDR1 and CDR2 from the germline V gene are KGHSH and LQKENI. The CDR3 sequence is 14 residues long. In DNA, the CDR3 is TGTGCCAGCTCAAAAGACGGGAGCAATCAGCCCCAGCATTTT. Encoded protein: CASSKDGSNQPQHF. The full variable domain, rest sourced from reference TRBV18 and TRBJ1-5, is NAGVMQNPRHLVRRRGQEARLRCSPMKGHSHVYWYRQLPEEGLKFMVYLQKENIIDESGMPKERFSAEFPKEGPSILRIQQVVRGDSAAYFCASSKDGSNQPQHFGDGTRLSIL.

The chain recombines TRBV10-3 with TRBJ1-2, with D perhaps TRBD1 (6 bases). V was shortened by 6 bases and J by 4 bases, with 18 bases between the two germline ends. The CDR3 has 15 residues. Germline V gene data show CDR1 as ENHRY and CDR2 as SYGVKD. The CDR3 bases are TGTGCCATCAGCGCAGTCGGACAGTCTCCCTATGGCTACACCTTC. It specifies CAISAVGQSPYGYTF.

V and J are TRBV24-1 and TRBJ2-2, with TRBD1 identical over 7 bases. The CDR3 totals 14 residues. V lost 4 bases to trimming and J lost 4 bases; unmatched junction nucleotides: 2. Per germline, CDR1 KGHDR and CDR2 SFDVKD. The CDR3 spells CATSDGTATGELFF. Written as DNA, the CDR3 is TGTGCCACCAGTGACGGGACAGCCACCGGGGAGCTGTTTTTT.

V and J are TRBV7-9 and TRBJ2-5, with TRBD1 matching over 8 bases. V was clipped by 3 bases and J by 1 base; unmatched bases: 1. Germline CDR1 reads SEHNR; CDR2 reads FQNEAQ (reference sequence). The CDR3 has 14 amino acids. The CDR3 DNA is TGTGCCAGCAGCTTGGGGACAGGCCAAGAGACCCAGTACTTC. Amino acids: CASSLGTGQETQYF.

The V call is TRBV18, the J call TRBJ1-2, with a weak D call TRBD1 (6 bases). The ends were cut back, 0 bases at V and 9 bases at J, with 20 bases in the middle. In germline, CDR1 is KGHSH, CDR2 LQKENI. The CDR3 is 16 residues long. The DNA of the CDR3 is TGTGCCAGCTCACCACCGGTCCAGGGGTCCCTAAAGAGCTACACCTTC. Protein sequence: CASSPPVQGSLKSYTF. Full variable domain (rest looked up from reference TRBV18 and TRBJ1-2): NAGVMQNPRHLVRRRGQEARLRCSPMKGHSHVYWYRQLPEEGLKFMVYLQKENIIDESGMPKERFSAEFPKEGPSILRIQQVVRGDSAAYFCASSPPVQGSLKSYTFGSGTRLTVV.